One and the same sample provided the 22 T cell receptor beta chains below, sequenced in a study of cytomegalovirus exposure and HLA in healthy donors. The PCR had 60 Vbeta and 13 Jbeta primers. The data were produced by immunoSEQ multiplex PCR, yet TCRdb's version contains in-frame clones alone and is incomplete. The sample contains 150,000 or so clones, 65% to 80% of which appear only once. Sequencing input: PBMCs. The receptors stem from a middle-aged woman in good health and CMV-seronegative.

This clone was seen a single time. The chain links TRBV5-1 to TRBJ2-7; 8 bases map to TRBD1. Germline trimming cut 3 bases from V and 6 bases from J; bases unmatched to any gene: 11. From germline, CDR1 is SGHRS and CDR2 YFSETQ. The CDR3 has 15 residues. The CDR3: CASSSTGELRAEQYF. Here the CDR3 DNA reads TGCGCCAGCAGCTCGACAGGGGAACTGAGGGCCGAGCAGTACTTC.

The genes are TRBV7-9 and TRBJ2-7; the match to TRBD1 covers 10 bases. The V gene's germline CDR1 is SEHNR and CDR2 FQNEAQ (reference sequence). The CDR3 runs 14 residues. V gave up 5 bases and J gave up 2 bases; unmatched junction bases: 3. CDR3 sequence: CASSPGQGAYEQYF. The DNA for the CDR3 is TGTGCCAGCAGCCCCGGACAGGGGGCCTACGAGCAGTACTTC.

The J gene is TRBJ1-4, the V gene TRBV27; D is possibly TRBD1 (5 bases). This CDR3 has 15 residues. Trimming left V 0 bases short and J 7 bases short, with 12 bases between. Germline V CDR1 and CDR2: MNHEY, SMNVEV (reference sequence). The CDR3: CASSLSTRASEKLFF. The CDR3 nucleotides read TGTGCCAGCAGTTTATCGACCAGGGCAAGTGAAAAACTGTTTTTT.

CDR3 residues: CASRNRPGQGSGNTEAFF. CDR3 DNA sequence: TGTGCCAGCAGAAATAGGCCGGGACAGGGAAGTGGGAACACTGAAGCTTTCTTT. The chain recombines TRBV7-6 with TRBJ1-1; 9 nucleotides agree with TRBD1. The ends lost 6 bases at V and 1 base at J; junction bases unmatched: 15. The length of the CDR3 is 18 residues. Germline assignment: CDR1 SGHVS and CDR2 FNYEAQ.

The chain is built from TRBV18 and TRBJ1-6; D is unclear. The CDR3 is 13 amino acids. Germline V gene data show CDR1 as KGHSH and CDR2 as LQKENI. V shed 1 base and J shed 8 bases, with 6 bases lying between them. DNA for the CDR3: TGTGCCAGCTCACCACTGAGGGATTCACCCCTCCACTTT. It is translated as CASSPLRDSPLHF.

V gene TRBV4-1 combines with J gene TRBJ1-1; D possibly corresponds to TRBD1 (6 bases). Per the germline V gene, CDR1 is MGHRA and CDR2 is YSYEKL. The CDR3 spans 15 residues. The ends were cut back, 1 base at V and 4 bases at J, with 13 bases in the middle. CDR3 protein: CASSQVTGDGTEAFF. In DNA, the CDR3 is TGCGCCAGCAGCCAAGTGACAGGAGATGGCACTGAAGCTTTCTTT.

This sequence joins TRBV5-8 and TRBJ1-1; possible D gene TRBD1, 5 bases. CDR1 is SGHTS, CDR2 YDEGEE, per germline. Deletions cut 0 bases from V and 5 bases from J, with 11 bases between. The CDR3 covers 14 residues. The CDR3 is CASSLAPRGTEAFF. The CDR3 nucleotides read TGTGCCAGCAGCTTGGCCCCCCGGGGGACTGAAGCTTTCTTT.

Notes on this clone: The junction departs from germline at one end; a sequencing error may be responsible. The CDR3 nucleotides read TGTGCTAGCAGCTTAGCTGGCGGGGTCACAGATACGCAGTATTTT. As protein: CASSLAGGVTDTQYF. V is TRBV7-7 and J is TRBJ2-3; perhaps TRBD2 as D (6 bases). Germline V gene sequence: CDR1 SSHAT, CDR2 FNYEAQ (reference sequence). The CDR3 loop spans 15 amino acids.

This rearrangement joins TRBV7-6 to TRBJ1-6; possibly TRBD1 for D (5 bases). Germline values: CDR1 SGHVS, CDR2 FNYEAQ. V was shortened by 11 bases and J by 3 bases, with 14 bases between the two germline ends. The CDR3 contains 14 residues. CDR3 coding DNA: TGTGCCTCGGGAGGGGCGAGCTATAATTCACCCCTCCACTTT. Translated, it gives CASGGASYNSPLHF.

The chain joins TRBV7-2 to TRBJ2-7; D not resolved. The CDR3 consists of 15 residues. Between the trimmed V and J ends, which lost 1 base and 2 bases, there was a span of 12 bases. The germline V gene has CDR1 SGHTA and CDR2 FQGNSA. The CDR3 bases are TGTGCCAGCAGCTTAGAAGCCCTGATCCCCTACGAGCAGTACTTC. Translation: CASSLEALIPYEQYF.

V gene TRBV6-5 combines with J gene TRBJ2-7, with 7 bases matching TRBD1. The CDR3 has 13 amino acids. Germline-derived CDR1 and CDR2 are MNHEY and SVGAGI. After removal of 2 bases from V and 11 bases from J, the junction contained 9 bases not matched to a gene. The CDR3 protein is CASSYVTGDKEYF. The CDR3 region has the DNA TGTGCCAGCAGTTACGTAACAGGGGATAAAGAGTACTTC.

V and J are TRBV11-2 and TRBJ2-7, with 7 bases fitting TRBD1. The CDR3 covers 16 residues. Looked up from germline, CDR1 is SGHAT and CDR2 is FQNNGV. J lost 0 bases, V lost 2 bases, and 7 bases had no gene match. CDR3 loop: CASSLIGGQSSYEQYF. In DNA form, the CDR3 reads TGTGCCAGCAGCTTAATAGGGGGACAGTCCTCCTACGAGCAGTACTTC. The variable domain in full, with the rest retrieved from reference TRBV11-2 and TRBJ2-7, is EAGVAQSPRYKIIEKRQSVAFWCNPISGHATLYWYQQILGQGPKLLIQFQNNGVVDDSQLPKDRFSAERLKGVDSTLKIQPAKLEDSAVYLCASSLIGGQSSYEQYFGPGTRLTVT.

The chain joins TRBV11-3 to TRBJ2-7, with D unclear. V dropped 3 bases and J dropped 2 bases, with 11 bases sitting between them. The CDR3 is made up of 14 amino acids. CDR1 SGHNT and CDR2 YENEEA come from the germline V gene. The CDR3 sequence is CASSFTELAYEQYF. Here the CDR3 DNA reads TGTGCCAGCAGCTTTACTGAACTGGCCTACGAGCAGTACTTC.

This rearrangement joins TRBV19 to TRBJ1-3, with D perhaps matching TRBD1 (5 bases). V gave up 5 bases and J gave up 2 bases, with 16 bases separating them. The CDR3 covers 16 residues. From germline, CDR1 is LNHDA and CDR2 SQIVND (reference sequence). CDR3 DNA: TGTGCCAGTAGTTTTCACCGGGGGGTCGCTGGAAACACCATATATTTT. Its protein product is CASSFHRGVAGNTIYF.

V gene TRBV9 combines with J gene TRBJ2-1, with 14 bases matching TRBD2. Germline loops: CDR1 SGDLS, CDR2 YYNGEE. V shed 6 bases, J shed 3 bases, and the junction held 5 bases outside the gene matches. The CDR3 spans 16 residues. This chain's CDR3 is CASNLGLAGGYNEQFF. CDR3 nucleotide sequence: TGTGCCAGCAACCTTGGACTAGCGGGAGGCTACAATGAGCAGTTCTTC. Supplemented by reference TRBV9 and TRBJ2-1, the full variable domain reads DSGVTQTPKHLITATGQRVTLRCSPRSGDLSVYWYQQSLDQGLQFLIQYYNGEERAKGNILERFSAQQFPDLHSELNLSSLELGDSALYFCASNLGLAGGYNEQFFGPGTRLTVL.

The CDR3 region has the DNA TGTGCCAGCAGCTTAAACAGGGACAATGAGCAGTTCTTC. Amino acids: CASSLNRDNEQFF. J is TRBJ2-1 and V is TRBV7-9; D possibly corresponds to TRBD1 (6 bases). The V gene's germline CDR1 is SEHNR and CDR2 FQNEAQ (reference sequence). The CDR3 loop spans 13 amino acids. V was shortened by 2 bases and J by 5 bases, with 7 bases between the two germline ends.

The chain joins TRBV11-2 to TRBJ2-3, with 13 bases lining up with TRBD2. This CDR3 spans 15 amino acids. Germline V gene data show CDR1 as SGHAT and CDR2 as FQNNGV. The V and J ends lost 5 bases and 4 bases, in that order; junction bases with no gene match: 3. The CDR3 coding sequence is TGTGCCAGCAGCCGACTAGCGGGAGGAGCAGATACGCAGTATTTT. It encodes CASSRLAGGADTQYF.

This rearrangement joins TRBV4-1 to TRBJ2-3, with TRBD2 matching over 9 bases. The V segment lost 5 bases and the J segment 3 bases; nucleotides outside the gene matches: 6. The V gene's germline CDR1 is MGHRA and CDR2 YSYEKL. The CDR3 consists of 15 residues. CDR3 sequence reads: CASSGLRGGTDTQYF. Written as DNA, the CDR3 is TGCGCCAGCAGCGGGTTGCGGGGGGGAACAGATACGCAGTATTTT.

This clone was seen only a few times. The chain employs TRBV5-1 and TRBJ2-3, with 9 nucleotides matching TRBD1. The J segment lost 1 base and the V segment lost 8 bases, leaving 8 bases of the junction unmatched. Germline CDR1 reads SGHRS; CDR2 reads YFSETQ. The CDR3 has 15 residues. Here the CDR3 reads CASRDRAFGTDTQYF. The CDR3 region has the DNA TGCGCCAGTCGGGACAGGGCTTTTGGCACAGATACGCAGTATTTT.

The count of this clone is one. V is TRBV4-2 and J is TRBJ2-3; the D is unclear. Deletions cut 3 bases from V and 0 bases from J, with 7 bases between. CDR3 length: 14 residues. CDR1 and CDR2 (germline): LGHNA, YNFKEQ. The CDR3 sequence is CASSHRVSTDTQYF. As DNA, the CDR3 is TGTGCCAGCAGCCACCGGGTTAGCACAGATACGCAGTATTTT.

J is TRBJ2-3 and V is TRBV6-5, with 11 positions matching TRBD2. The CDR3 is 15 amino acids. CDR1 and CDR2 (germline): MNHEY, SVGAGI. Germline trimming cut 5 bases from V and 7 bases from J; bases unmatched to any gene: 8. The CDR3 DNA reads as TGTGCCAGCAGTGCACTAGCGGGGGCTGTCCATACGCAGTATTTT. As protein: CASSALAGAVHTQYF.

This clone was picked up one time. The CDR3 is CASSQESGTEAFF. Here the CDR3 DNA reads TGCGCCAGCAGTCAAGAATCCGGCACTGAAGCTTTCTTT. This chain connects TRBV23-1 to TRBJ1-1; D remains unclear. Being an ORF, TRBV23-1 has a function that is uncertain. Trimming left V 2 bases short and J 4 bases short, with 8 bases between. The CDR3 extends over 13 amino acids.